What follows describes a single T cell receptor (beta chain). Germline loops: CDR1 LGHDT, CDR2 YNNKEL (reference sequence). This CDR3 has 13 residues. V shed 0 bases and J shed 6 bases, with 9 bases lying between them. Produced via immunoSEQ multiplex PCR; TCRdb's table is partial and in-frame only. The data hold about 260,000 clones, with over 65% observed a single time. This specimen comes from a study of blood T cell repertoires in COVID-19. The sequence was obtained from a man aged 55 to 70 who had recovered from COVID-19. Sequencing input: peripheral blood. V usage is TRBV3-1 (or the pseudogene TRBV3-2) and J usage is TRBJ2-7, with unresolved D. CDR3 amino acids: CASSQERRSEQYF. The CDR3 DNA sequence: TGTGCCAGCAGCCAAGAGAGGCGTAGCGAGCAGTACTTC.